This TCR beta chain was recorded in a study of cytomegalovirus exposure and HLA in healthy donors. Healthy individuals who donated bone marrow served as the donors. Of note for this clone: What it binds is not known.

The PCR was carried out with 60 Vbeta primers and 13 Jbeta primers. Method: immunoSEQ multiplex PCR; TCRdb's copy keeps in-frame clones and lacks some. The sample holds 90,000 to 120,000 clones; roughly 80% are singletons and the top ten take around 2.1%. V lost 4 bases and J lost 5; bases outside the gene matches: 11. The CDR3 is 16 residues long. CDR1 is ENHRY and CDR2 is SYGVKD in the germline V gene. Overall study results and limits: Researchers had no immune exposure information except CMV serostatus available. Indistinguishable V segments such as TRBV6-2 and TRBV6-3 were excluded.

The V and J genes are TRBV10-3 and TRBJ2-5; 9 positions agree with TRBD2. Sequenced: PBMCs. This receptor was taken from a man younger than 45 in good health and CMV-seronegative. CDR3 region: CAISGATSGPPETQYF. The CDR3 DNA sequence: TGTGCCATCAGTGGGGCGACTAGCGGACCCCCGGAGACCCAGTACTTC.